Listed below are T cell receptor beta chains from one sample, sequenced in a study of CD8 T cells in ankylosing spondylitis. TCRdb itself ran the 5' RACE reads through MiXCR, one entry per CDR3 protein. The sample gives 200,000 to 250,000 distinct CDR3 sequences, roughly 24% of which show up once; just over 6.5% is in the top ten. Sequenced sample: blood, either unsorted or a sorted T cell fraction (not recorded which). The source of these receptors is a male donor with ankylosing spondylitis or in good health (not recorded which). CDR3s include the opening cysteine and the closing phenylalanine or tryptophan. A D gene is named only where the DNA matches it firmly. The size entry is marked missing in some rows and otherwise reads once, few, many or a size class.

TRBV29-1	TRBD1	TRBJ1-2	NA	TGCAGCGCGGGGACAGGGGGCGCGGATGGCTACACCTTC	CSAGTGGADGYTF
TRBV6-1	NA	TRBJ2-4	NA	TGTGCCAGCAGTACGGCAGACGGAGCCAAAAACATTCAGTACTTC	CASSTADGAKNIQYF
TRBV5-1	NA	TRBJ2-5	NA	TGCGCCAGCAGCCTCGGGACGGTAGAGACCCAGTACTTC	CASSLGTVETQYF
TRBV5-1	NA	TRBJ1-2	many	TGCGCCAGCAGCTTGGATGTCAGCACGTACTATGGCTACACCTTC	CASSLDVSTYYGYTF
TRBV25-1	NA	TRBJ2-5	many	TGTGCCACCTGGGCTGAGTACCAAGAGACCCAGTACTTC	CATWAEYQETQYF
TRBV20-1	NA	TRBJ2-2	once	TGCAGTGCTAGAAGCGAGGGCGACACCGGGGAGCTGTTTTTT	CSARSEGDTGELFF
TRBV10-3	TRBD2	TRBJ2-1	many	TGTGCCATCACTGAAGGGAGGGGCCCGAATGAGCAGTTCTTC	CAITEGRGPNEQFF
TRBV5-1	TRBD2	TRBJ2-1	NA	TGCGCCAGCAGCACGGGACTAGCGGGATTCGACAATGAGCAGTTCTTC	CASSTGLAGFDNEQFF
TRBV29-1	TRBD1	TRBJ1-5	few	TGCAGCGTTCAACAGGGGTATCAGCCCCAGCATTTT	CSVQQGYQPQHF
TRBV6-5	NA	TRBJ2-3	many	TGTGCCAGCAGTTCCTCCCAATTCTCTGGCACAGATACGCAGTATTTT	CASSSSQFSGTDTQYF
TRBV15	TRBD2	TRBJ2-2	many	TGTGCCACCAGCAGAACTAGCGTCCACACCGGGGAGCTGTTTTTT	CATSRTSVHTGELFF
TRBV12-3/TRBV12-4	NA	TRBJ2-3	NA	TGTGCCAGCAGTTTAGACTCGCGAAAAGATACGCAGTATTTT	CASSLDSRKDTQYF
TRBV20-1	NA	TRBJ1-2	NA	TGCAGTGCTAGCAGGCAGGCGCTAAATGGCTACACCTTC	CSASRQALNGYTF
TRBV6-1	TRBD1	TRBJ1-1	NA	TGTGCCAGCAGCCCAGACAGGGGGCAAGGGAACACTGAAGCTTTCTTT	CASSPDRGQGNTEAFF
TRBV12-3/TRBV12-4	TRBD2	TRBJ2-1	NA	TGTGCCAGCAACCTAGCGGGAGAGCGCTACAATGAGCAGTTCTTC	CASNLAGERYNEQFF
TRBV20-1	NA	TRBJ1-2	NA	TGCAGTGCTAGAGATTACGGGATTAACTATGGCTACACCTTC	CSARDYGINYGYTF
TRBV5-1	TRBD1	TRBJ1-2	many	TGCGCCAGCAGCCCGGGACAGGGCAGGGTAGGCGGCTACACCTTC	CASSPGQGRVGGYTF
TRBV20-1	NA	TRBJ1-5	many	TGCAGTGCTAGAGTAGGAGTGGGGGCCCAGCATTTT	CSARVGVGAQHF
TRBV5-1	NA	TRBJ2-2	NA	TGCGCCAGCAGCCCGGTGGGACCTAACACCGGGGAGCTGTTTTTT	CASSPVGPNTGELFF
TRBV10-3	TRBD1	TRBJ1-2	few	TGTGCCATCAGTGAGGACAGGGGTTATGGCTACACCTTC	CAISEDRGYGYTF
TRBV27	NA	TRBJ1-2	many	TGTGCCAGCAGTTTTTCCCTCGCGGGTGGCTACACCTTC	CASSFSLAGGYTF
TRBV29-1	NA	TRBJ2-3	NA	TGCAGCGTTGAAAGCTATTCTAGCACAGATACGCAGTATTTT	CSVESYSSTDTQYF
TRBV4-3	NA	TRBJ1-2	NA	TGCGCCAGCAGCCAAGGAACGAGCCAGGCTACCTATGGCTACACCTTC	CASSQGTSQATYGYTF
TRBV20-1	TRBD2	TRBJ2-1	many	TGCAGTGCTAAGCCTAGCGGTTTTTACAATGAGCAGTTCTTC	CSAKPSGFYNEQFF
TRBV20-1	TRBD2	TRBJ2-1	NA	TGCAGTGCTGCCTTAGGGCGGGAGGTTTACAATGAGCAGTTCTTC	CSAALGREVYNEQFF
TRBV20-1	NA	TRBJ2-3	NA	TGCAGTGCTATGAGCGGCCCAGATACGCAGTATTTT	CSAMSGPDTQYF
TRBV12-3/TRBV12-4	TRBD1	TRBJ1-2	few	TGTGCCAGCACCCTCGCGGGACAGCCGAGCTACACCTTC	CASTLAGQPSYTF
TRBV10-3	TRBD1	TRBJ1-2	many	TGTGCCATCAGCCTGCCGGGACAGGGGGCCCATGGCTACACCTTC	CAISLPGQGAHGYTF
TRBV5-1	TRBD1	TRBJ1-1	many	TGCGCCAGCAGCCCGAAGGGACAGGGAAACACTGAAGCTTTCTTT	CASSPKGQGNTEAFF
TRBV6-5	TRBD2	TRBJ2-7	few	TGTGCCAGCAGTTACTCGGCTAGCGGGAGGTACGAGCAGTACTTC	CASSYSASGRYEQYF
TRBV11-2	NA	TRBJ2-2	NA	TGTGCCAGCAGCGCGCCCGCCGGGGAGCTGTTTTTT	CASSAPAGELFF
TRBV6-5	NA	TRBJ2-3	many	TGTGCCAGCAGCTATCGCGGACTATCTGGCGATACGCAGTATTTT	CASSYRGLSGDTQYF
TRBV3-1	TRBD1	TRBJ2-7	NA	TGTGCCAGCAGCCACTGGGACAGACATTACGAGCAGTACTTC	CASSHWDRHYEQYF
TRBV20-1	NA	TRBJ1-5	many	TGCAGTGCTAGAGATTACGGAAGCAATCAGCCCCAGCATTTT	CSARDYGSNQPQHF
TRBV29-1	TRBD2	TRBJ2-6	NA	TGCAGCGTACGAGGCGGGAGCTCTGGGGCCAACGTCCTGACTTTC	CSVRGGSSGANVLTF
TRBV6-5	NA	TRBJ2-6	many	TGTGCCAGCAGTTACACAACGTCTGGGGCCAACGTCCTGACTTTC	CASSYTTSGANVLTF
TRBV6-5	NA	TRBJ2-5	once	TGTGCCAGCAGTACAGGAGTAAGCCAAGAGACCCAGTACTTC	CASSTGVSQETQYF
TRBV20-1	TRBD2	TRBJ2-3	NA	TGCAGTGCTCCGACTAGCGGGAGATGGGATACGCAGTATTTT	CSAPTSGRWDTQYF
TRBV20-1	TRBD1	TRBJ2-3	many	TGCAGTGCTAAGGGGACAGGGGCCGGAGATACGCAGTATTTT	CSAKGTGAGDTQYF
TRBV5-1	TRBD1	TRBJ2-4	many	TGCGCCAGCAGCACCGACAGGGAGTACATTCAGTACTTC	CASSTDREYIQYF
TRBV10-3	NA	TRBJ2-7	many	TGTGCCATCAGTGAGAGTCCTAGTCTTATGTACGAGCAGTACTTC	CAISESPSLMYEQYF
TRBV20-1	NA	TRBJ2-1	many	TGCAGTGCTAGAGTTGCTCGTCGGGGCCCAGAGCAGTTCTTC	CSARVARRGPEQFF
TRBV20-1	NA	TRBJ2-7	few	TGCAGTGCTAGAGATTCTCAGGCGCCCTACGAGCAGTACTTC	CSARDSQAPYEQYF
TRBV4-3	NA	TRBJ2-2	NA	NA	CASSQESGNAGELFFF
TRBV2	NA	TRBJ1-1	many	TGTGCCAGCAGGGCACGGGCCAACACTGAAGCTTTCTTT	CASRARANTEAFF
TRBV7-2	TRBD2	TRBJ2-1	few	TGTGCCAGCAGAACTAGCGGGGGGTCCTACAATGAGCAGTTCTTC	CASRTSGGSYNEQFF
TRBV5-1	TRBD2	TRBJ2-3	many	TGCGCCAGCAGCCCGGGACTAGCGGGAGTAGGCACAGATACGCAGTATTTT	CASSPGLAGVGTDTQYF
TRBV4-1	NA	TRBJ1-2	many	TGCGCCAGCAGCATAGGGACAACAGCTAACTATGGCTACACCTTC	CASSIGTTANYGYTF